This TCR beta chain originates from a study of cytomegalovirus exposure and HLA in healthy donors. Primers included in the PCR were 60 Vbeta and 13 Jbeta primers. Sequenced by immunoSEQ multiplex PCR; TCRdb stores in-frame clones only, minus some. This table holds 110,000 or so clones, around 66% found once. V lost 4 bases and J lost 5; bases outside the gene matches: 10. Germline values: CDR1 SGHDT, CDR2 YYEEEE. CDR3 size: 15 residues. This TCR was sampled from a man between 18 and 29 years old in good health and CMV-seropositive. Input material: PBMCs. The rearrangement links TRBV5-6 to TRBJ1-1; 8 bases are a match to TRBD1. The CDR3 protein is CASSRRTGWDTEAFF. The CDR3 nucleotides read TGTGCCAGCAGCCGAAGGACAGGGTGGGATACTGAAGCTTTCTTT.